A single sample is the source of the 24 T cell receptor beta chains below, sequenced in a study of T cells in localized non-small cell lung cancer. The table came from immunoSEQ multiplex PCR; TCRdb's copy has only in-frame clones and leaves some out. The data hold under 55,000 clones, with about 91% observed a single time. Sequenced material: PBMCs, taken before any cancer treatment. The receptors shown here come from a woman aged 40-75 years with stage II lung adenocarcinoma.

The J gene is TRBJ2-5, the V gene TRBV6-1, with 7 positions matching TRBD2. Germline V gives CDR1 MNHNS, CDR2 SASEGT. CDR3 size: 15 residues. V lost 8 bases and J lost 2; bases outside the gene matches: 11. DNA for the CDR3: TGTGCCAGCTCGAGGGAGGGTAGTGTGCAAGAGACCCAGTACTTC. It codes for CASSREGSVQETQYF.

This chain connects TRBV2 to TRBJ2-5, with 8 bases fitting TRBD2. TRBJ2-7 explains the end of the DNA better; the J call may be wrong. Germline CDR1 is SNHLY and CDR2 is FYNNEI. The CDR3 runs 15 residues. CDR3 DNA sequence: TGTGCCAGCAGTGAGGAGCGGGGGAGCTCCTACGAGCAGTACTTC. Its translation: CASSEERGSSYEQYF.

The rearrangement links TRBV9 to TRBJ2-1; no clear D. This CDR3 has 14 residues. Trimming left V 0 bases short and J 6 bases short, with 10 bases between. The V gene's germline CDR1 is SGDLS and CDR2 YYNGEE. The CDR3 DNA reads as TGTGCCAGCAGCGTAGGACCCTCAAGCAATGAGCAGTTCTTC. Encoded protein: CASSVGPSSNEQFF.

Comment on this clone: The junction differs from germline at one of its ends, possibly a read error. The rearrangement links TRBV7-2 to TRBJ2-3; TRBD2 matches at 11 bases. Germline V CDR1 and CDR2: SGHTA, FQGNSA. CDR3 length: 16 amino acids. The CDR3 DNA is TGTGCCAGCAGCCTAGCGGGAGGTTGGAGCACAGATACGCAGTATTTT. This gives the protein CASSLAGGWSTDTQYF. The full variable domain, completed using reference TRBV7-2 and TRBJ2-3, is GAGVSQSPSNKVTEKGKDVELRCDPISGHTALYWYRQSLGQGLEFLIYFQGNSAPDKSGLPSDRFSAERTGGSVSTLTIQRTQQEDSAVYLCASSLAGGWSTDTQYFGPGTRLTVL.

The CDR3 coding sequence is TGTGCCAGCAGCTTAGGGGGTTGGGGCGAGCAGTACTTC. It codes for CASSLGGWGEQYF. The V gene is TRBV7-7, the J gene TRBJ2-7; no definite D call. Germline-derived CDR1 and CDR2 are SSHAT and FNYEAQ (reference sequence). CDR3 length: 13 amino acids. Trimming cost V 1 base and J 6 bases, with 10 bases left between them.

This clone appeared a single time. CDR3 nucleotide sequence: TGTGCCAGCAGCACCCCGGACGGTGCCTACAATGAGCAGTTCTTC. This codes for CASSTPDGAYNEQFF. The chain is built from TRBV28 and TRBJ2-1; D remains unclear. V was trimmed by 6 bases and J by 2 bases, leaving 14 bases between them. This CDR3 has 15 residues. CDR1 and CDR2 from the germline V gene are MDHEN and SYDVKM.

The chain couples TRBV15 to TRBJ1-3, with 9 bases matching TRBD1. Germline V CDR1 and CDR2: LNHNV, YYDKDF (reference sequence). The CDR3 loop spans 15 amino acids. V trimming: 6 bases; J trimming: 4 bases; junction bases outside the gene matches: 7. CDR3 sequence reads: CATSWDRVSGNTIYF. CDR3 sequence (DNA): TGTGCCACCAGTTGGGACAGGGTCTCAGGAAACACCATATATTTT. Supplemented by reference TRBV15 and TRBJ1-3, the full variable domain reads DAMVIQNPRYQVTQFGKPVTLSCSQTLNHNVMYWYQQKSSQAPKLLFHYYDKDFNNEADTPDNFQSRRPNTSFCFLDIRSPGLGDTAMYLCATSWDRVSGNTIYFGEGSWLTVV.

The chain is built from TRBV4-2 and TRBJ2-1; D unresolved. The CDR3 covers 14 residues. V was shortened by 0 bases and J by 10 bases, with 13 bases between the two germline ends. Looked up from germline, CDR1 is LGHNA and CDR2 is YNFKEQ. The CDR3: CASSQELYKTEQFF. The CDR3 DNA follows: TGTGCCAGCAGCCAAGAACTTTACAAAACCGAGCAGTTCTTC.

The gene calls are TRBV6-1 and TRBJ1-1, with D unclear. The CDR3 has 16 amino acids. Germline V CDR1 and CDR2: MNHNS, SASEGT. V lost 2 bases and J lost 0, with 13 bases in between. CDR3 coding DNA: TGTGCCAGCAGTGAAACATTCGGCGGACTGAACACTGAAGCTTTCTTT. Encoded protein: CASSETFGGLNTEAFF.

The CDR3 loop is CASSLGGSGRYTSYEQYF. CDR3 DNA: TGTGCCAGCAGCCTAGGGGGTAGCGGGAGGTATACCTCCTACGAGCAGTACTTC. The rearrangement joins TRBV5-6 to TRBJ2-7, with TRBD2 matching over 10 bases. Germline V CDR1 and CDR2: SGHDT, YYEEEE. There are 18 residues in the CDR3. Trimming removed 4 bases from V and 0 bases from J; junction bases left unmatched: 13.

In DNA form, the CDR3 reads TGTGCCAGCAGTTACTCACTGAAGATAGCCGGCGATGAGCAGTTCTTC. Translating gives CASSYSLKIAGDEQFF. V and J are TRBV6-5 and TRBJ2-1; unclear D gene. This CDR3 is 16 amino acids long. V gave up 0 bases and J gave up 8 bases, with 17 bases separating them. Germline assignment: CDR1 MNHEY and CDR2 SVGAGI.

V usage is TRBV19 and J usage is TRBJ2-3; D might be TRBD1 or TRBD2, each matching 6 bases. Germline-derived CDR1 and CDR2 are LNHDA and SQIVND (reference sequence). V was shortened by 2 bases and J by 4 bases, with 13 bases between the two germline ends. The CDR3 totals 15 residues. In nucleotides, the CDR3 is TGTGCCAGTAGTATAATACTGGGGGGCGCAGATACGCAGTATTTT. It yields the protein CASSIILGGADTQYF.

This chain uses TRBV19 with TRBJ1-4; tentatively, D is TRBD1 (6 bases). CDR1 LNHDA and CDR2 SQIVND come from the germline V gene (reference sequence). The CDR3 totals 13 residues. Trimming removed 5 bases from V and 8 bases from J, with 12 bases in between. The CDR3 sequence: CASSPRGNEKLFF. The CDR3 bases are TGTGCCAGTAGTCCGAGGGGGAACGAAAAACTGTTTTTT.

This clone was observed a handful of times. The V gene is TRBV9, the J gene TRBJ1-2; unclear D gene. Germline V lookup: CDR1 SGDLS, CDR2 YYNGEE. V gave up 5 bases and J gave up 5 bases, with 19 bases separating them. This CDR3 is 15 amino acids long. In DNA, the CDR3 is TGTGCCAGCAGTTTCATTGACGGAACCCCGTATGGCTACACCTTC. Translation gives CASSFIDGTPYGYTF.

The rearrangement uses TRBV19 and TRBJ1-5; 9 bases agree with TRBD1. From germline, CDR1 is LNHDA and CDR2 SQIVND (reference sequence). The CDR3 is 14 residues long. Trimming cost V 4 bases and J 9 bases; bases outside gene matches: 7. CDR3 sequence (DNA): TGTGCCAGTAGTACGGACAGGGGACTCACGCCCCAGCATTTT. This gives the protein CASSTDRGLTPQHF.

The table lists this clone with a count of one. The genes are TRBV2 and TRBJ1-5, with 7 bases aligning to TRBD1. CDR1 SNHLY and CDR2 FYNNEI come from the germline V gene. The CDR3 length is 13 residues. The ends lost 8 bases at V and 4 bases at J; junction bases unmatched: 5. CDR3 loop: CASARDSNQPQHF. In nucleotides, the CDR3 is TGTGCCAGCGCCCGGGACAGTAATCAGCCCCAGCATTTT.

The chain employs TRBV6-5 and TRBJ1-2, with TRBD1 as a possible D gene (6 bases). The V end lost 0 bases, the J end lost 5 bases, and 16 bases lay between the germline ends. This CDR3 region has 16 residues. CDR1 is MNHEY and CDR2 is SVGAGI in the germline V gene. CDR3 sequence (DNA): TGTGCCAGCAGTTACTCCGGCAGGGGCCTTCGTTATGGCTACACCTTC. It is translated as CASSYSGRGLRYGYTF.

The gene calls are TRBV7-2 and TRBJ2-3; 7 nucleotides agree with TRBD2. V dropped 3 bases and J dropped 2; count of bases not matched to a gene: 8. The germline V gene has CDR1 SGHTA and CDR2 FQGNSA. This CDR3 comprises 16 residues. The CDR3 reads CASSFLADVPTDTQYF. The CDR3 DNA follows: TGTGCCAGCAGCTTCCTAGCGGACGTCCCCACAGATACGCAGTATTTT.

This sequence joins TRBV2 and TRBJ1-2; no clear D. In germline, CDR1 is SNHLY, CDR2 FYNNEI. There are 14 residues in the CDR3. Deletions cut 7 bases from V and 0 bases from J, with 12 bases between. The CDR3 DNA follows: TGTGCCAGCAATCCCTTGCTAGCTAACTATGGCTACACCTTC. Protein sequence: CASNPLLANYGYTF. Filled out from reference TRBV2 and TRBJ1-2, the complete variable domain reads EPEVTQTPSHQVTQMGQEVILRCVPISNHLYFYWYRQILGQKVEFLVSFYNNEISEKSEIFDDQFSVERPDGSNFTLKIRSTKLEDSAMYFCASNPLLANYGYTFGSGTRLTVV.

The genes are TRBV28 and TRBJ2-3; TRBD2 agrees at 15 bases. The CDR3 totals 15 residues. The V gene's germline CDR1 is MDHEN and CDR2 SYDVKM. With 6 bases clipped from V and 6 bases from J, the junction kept 4 bases outside the gene matches. Here the CDR3 DNA reads TGTGCCAGCAGACGGACTAGCGGGAGGGGGGATACGCAGTATTTT. Protein sequence: CASRRTSGRGDTQYF.

V and J are TRBV2 and TRBJ2-7, with 7 positions matching TRBD2. CDR3 length: 14 residues. V dropped 4 bases and J dropped 3; count of bases not matched to a gene: 6. Germline V CDR1 and CDR2: SNHLY, FYNNEI. The CDR3 loop reads CASSGLAGLYEQYF. The CDR3 DNA sequence: TGTGCCAGCAGTGGCTTAGCGGGCCTCTACGAGCAGTACTTC.

The chain is built from TRBV7-3 and TRBJ2-5, with D maybe TRBD2 (6 bases). Per the germline V gene, CDR1 is SGHTA and CDR2 is FQGTGA. Trimming took 5 bases from V and 2 from J, leaving 12 bases between them. The CDR3 contains 14 residues. CDR3 bases: TGTGCCAGCAGCCCGGGACTGGTGCAAGAGACCCAGTACTTC. Its protein is CASSPGLVQETQYF.

The chain has TRBV14 and TRBJ1-2; 8 nucleotides agree with TRBD1. Looked up from germline, CDR1 is SGHDN and CDR2 is FVKESK. V dropped 0 bases and J dropped 7; count of bases not matched to a gene: 7. CDR3 size: 15 residues. In DNA form, the CDR3 reads TGTGCCAGCAGCCAAGATCTCCCCAGGGGGCTTGGCTACACCTTC. The encoded protein is CASSQDLPRGLGYTF.

The chain joins TRBV7-9 to TRBJ2-5, with D tentatively TRBD1 or TRBD2 (5 bases each). Between the trimmed V and J ends, which lost 7 bases and 4 bases, there was a span of 19 bases. The CDR3 length is 15 residues. Germline V CDR1 and CDR2: SEHNR, FQNEAQ (reference sequence). The CDR3 sequence: CASTFLAPGAETQYF. CDR3 nucleotides: TGTGCCAGCACCTTTTTAGCCCCCGGGGCAGAGACCCAGTACTTC.